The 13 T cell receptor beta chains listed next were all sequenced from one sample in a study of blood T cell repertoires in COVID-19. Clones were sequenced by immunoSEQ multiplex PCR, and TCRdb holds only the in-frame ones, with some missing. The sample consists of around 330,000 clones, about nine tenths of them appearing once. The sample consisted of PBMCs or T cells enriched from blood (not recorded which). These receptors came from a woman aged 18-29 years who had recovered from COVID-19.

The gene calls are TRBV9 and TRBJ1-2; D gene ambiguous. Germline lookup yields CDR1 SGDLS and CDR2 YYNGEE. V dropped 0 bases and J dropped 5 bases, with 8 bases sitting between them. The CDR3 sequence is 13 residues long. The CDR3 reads CASSVVTGYGYTF. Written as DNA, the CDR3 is TGTGCCAGCAGCGTAGTTACGGGTTATGGCTACACCTTC.

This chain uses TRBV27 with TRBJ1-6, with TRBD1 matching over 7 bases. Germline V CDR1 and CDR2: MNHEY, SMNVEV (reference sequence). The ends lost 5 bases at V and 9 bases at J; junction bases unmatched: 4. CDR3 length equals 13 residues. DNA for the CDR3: TGTGCCAGCAGTAACCCAGGGGGTTCACCCCTCCACTTT. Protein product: CASSNPGGSPLHF.

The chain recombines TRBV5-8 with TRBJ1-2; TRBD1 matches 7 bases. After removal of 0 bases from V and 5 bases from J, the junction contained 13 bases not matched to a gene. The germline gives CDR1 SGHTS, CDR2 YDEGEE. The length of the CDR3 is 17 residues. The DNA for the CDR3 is TGTGCCAGCAGCTTGGCGGCAGGGGGACCAAGGGTATATGGCTACACCTTC. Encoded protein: CASSLAAGGPRVYGYTF.

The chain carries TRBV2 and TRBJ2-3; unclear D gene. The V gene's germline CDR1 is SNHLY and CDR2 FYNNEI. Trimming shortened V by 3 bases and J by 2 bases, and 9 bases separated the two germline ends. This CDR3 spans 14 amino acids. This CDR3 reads CASSDARFTDTQYF. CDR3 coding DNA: TGTGCCAGCAGTGACGCCAGGTTCACAGATACGCAGTATTTT.

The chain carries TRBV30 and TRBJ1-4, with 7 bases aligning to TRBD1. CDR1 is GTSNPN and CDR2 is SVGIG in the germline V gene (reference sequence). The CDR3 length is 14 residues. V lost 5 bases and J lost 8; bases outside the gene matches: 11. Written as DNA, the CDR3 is TGTGCCTGGGAACCCGGGACGGACAGGGAAAAACTGTTTTTT. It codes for CAWEPGTDREKLFF.

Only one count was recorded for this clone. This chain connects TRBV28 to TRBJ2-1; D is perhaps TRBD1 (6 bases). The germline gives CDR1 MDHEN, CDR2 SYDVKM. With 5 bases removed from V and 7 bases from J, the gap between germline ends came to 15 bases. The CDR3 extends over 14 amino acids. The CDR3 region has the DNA TGTGCCAGCAGTGAATTACAGGGTAGGAATGAGCAGTTCTTC. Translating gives CASSELQGRNEQFF.

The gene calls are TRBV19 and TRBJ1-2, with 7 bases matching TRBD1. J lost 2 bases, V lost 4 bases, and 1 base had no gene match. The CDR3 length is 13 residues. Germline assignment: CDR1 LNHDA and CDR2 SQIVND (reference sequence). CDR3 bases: TGTGCCAGTAGTACGGGACAGAACTATGGCTACACCTTC. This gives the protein CASSTGQNYGYTF.

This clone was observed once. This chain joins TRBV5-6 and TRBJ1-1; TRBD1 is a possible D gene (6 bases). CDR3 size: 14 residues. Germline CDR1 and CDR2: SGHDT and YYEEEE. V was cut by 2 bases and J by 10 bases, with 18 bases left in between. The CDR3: CASSFDRNGYGAFF. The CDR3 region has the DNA TGTGCCAGCAGCTTCGACAGGAACGGCTACGGAGCTTTCTTT.

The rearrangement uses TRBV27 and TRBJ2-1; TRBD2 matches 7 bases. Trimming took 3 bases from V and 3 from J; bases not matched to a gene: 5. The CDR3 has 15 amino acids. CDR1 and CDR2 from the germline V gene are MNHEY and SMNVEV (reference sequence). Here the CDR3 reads CASSLGGTIYNEQFF. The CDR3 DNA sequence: TGTGCCAGCAGTTTGGGCGGGACTATCTACAATGAGCAGTTCTTC.

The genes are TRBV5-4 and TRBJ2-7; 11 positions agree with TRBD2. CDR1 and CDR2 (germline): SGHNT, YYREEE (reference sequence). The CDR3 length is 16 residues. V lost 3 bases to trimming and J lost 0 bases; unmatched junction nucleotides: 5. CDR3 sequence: CASSSLAGGGSYEQYF. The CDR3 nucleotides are TGTGCCAGCAGCTCGCTAGCGGGAGGAGGCTCCTACGAGCAGTACTTC.

CDR3 nucleotides: TGTGCCAGCAGCTTATTTAGCGGGGGGGACAATGAGCAGTTCTTC. Amino acids: CASSLFSGGDNEQFF. J is TRBJ2-1 and V is TRBV7-9; TRBD2 agrees at 11 bases. The CDR3 sequence is 15 residues long. The trim removed 2 bases at V and 5 bases at J, leaving 2 bases unmatched. Germline-derived CDR1 and CDR2 are SEHNR and FQNEAQ (reference sequence).

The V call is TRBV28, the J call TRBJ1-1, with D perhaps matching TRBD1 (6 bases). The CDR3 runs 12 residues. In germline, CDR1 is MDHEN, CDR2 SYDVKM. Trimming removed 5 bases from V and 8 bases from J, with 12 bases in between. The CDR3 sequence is CASSPGHLEAFF. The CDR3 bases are TGTGCCAGCAGTCCGGGACATTTAGAAGCTTTCTTT.

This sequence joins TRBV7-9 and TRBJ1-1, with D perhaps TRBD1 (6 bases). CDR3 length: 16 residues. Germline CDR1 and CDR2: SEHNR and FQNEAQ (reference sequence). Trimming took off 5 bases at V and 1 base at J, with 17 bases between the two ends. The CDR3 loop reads CASSPQAGVANTEAFF. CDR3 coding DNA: TGTGCCAGCAGCCCCCAGGCAGGGGTGGCGAACACTGAAGCTTTCTTT.